The rows below give T cell receptor beta chains drawn from one sample of a study of radiation and T cells in renal cell carcinoma. TCRdb's copy holds only in-frame clones and misses some; the assay was immunoSEQ multiplex PCR. Here the sample spans roughly 15,000 clones, approximately 60% being singletons. The source material was tumor tissue, sampled from a patient whose treatment was nephrectomy without radiotherapy. The source is a man aged 55 to 70 with renal cell carcinoma. CDR3s include the opening cysteine and the closing phenylalanine or tryptophan. Fields, in order: D gene, J gene, V gene, clone size, CDR3 DNA, CDR3 protein. The D gene is left open where the match is weak. Some rows mark clone size as missing; the rest say once, few, many or name a class of expanded clone.

-,TRBJ2-5,TRBV7-6,-,TGTGCCAGCAGCTTAACGACCTGGGCCGCAGCCCAGTACTTC,CASSLTTWAAAQYF
-,TRBJ1-3,TRBV15,once,TGTGCCACCAGCAATGGACCGCCAGACTCTGGAAACACCATATATTTT,CATSNGPPDSGNTIYF
TRBD1,TRBJ1-5,TRBV6-1,-,TGTGCCAGCAGGGAGGACAGGGGCGCCTATCAGCCCCAGCATTTT,CASREDRGAYQPQHF
-,TRBJ2-1,TRBV7-9,-,TGTGCCAGCAGCTTCAGCTACAATGAGCAGTTCTTC,CASSFSYNEQFF
-,TRBJ2-5,TRBV14,-,TGTGCCAGCAGCCAAAACACCGGGGGAGAGACCCAGTACTTC,CASSQNTGGETQYF
TRBD1,TRBJ1-2,TRBV10-3,-,TGTGCCATCAGTGACACCGGGACAGGGGTCTATGGCTACACCTTC,CAISDTGTGVYGYTF
-,TRBJ2-1,TRBV5-6,few,TGTGCCAGCAGCAGAGGAAAGGTAAATGAGCAGTTCTTC,CASSRGKVNEQFF
-,TRBJ1-1,TRBV28,-,TGTGCCGCCGGCCAAACCCGTGAAGCTTTCTTT,CAAGQTREAFF
-,TRBJ1-4,TRBV5-1,few,TGCGCCAGCAGCTTACAGGGTTTTGGAGAAAAACTGTTTTTT,CASSLQGFGEKLFF
-,TRBJ2-5,TRBV29-1,few,TGCAGCGGGACAGAAGCTCAAGAGACCCAGTACTTC,CSGTEAQETQYF
-,TRBJ2-7,TRBV5-5,-,TGTGCCAGCAGCTTAGGACCCAGCTCCTACGAGCAGTACTTC,CASSLGPSSYEQYF
-,TRBJ1-1,TRBV30,few,TGTGCCTGGAGTGTACCTGGGAGACAGAACACTGAAGCTTTCTTT,CAWSVPGRQNTEAFF
-,TRBJ2-6,TRBV5-5,-,TGTGCCAGCAGCTTGGCGGGGCGAGGGGCCAACGTCCTGACTTTC,CASSLAGRGANVLTF
-,TRBJ2-7,TRBV28,medium-sized,TGTGCCAGCAGTTGGGGTCCGTACTACGAGCAGTACTTC,CASSWGPYYEQYF
-,TRBJ2-2,TRBV28,-,TGTGCCAGCAGTACCGTGTCCTTAATCCCTACAATCGGGGGTACCGGGGAGCTGTTTTTT,CASSTVSLIPTIGGTGELFF
TRBD2,TRBJ2-1,TRBV14,-,TGTGCCAGCAGCCAAGATAGGACTAGCGGGAGGGGCTACAATGAGCAGTTCTTC,CASSQDRTSGRGYNEQFF
TRBD2,TRBJ2-1,TRBV7-3,few,TGTGCCAGCAGCCCTAGCGGGGAGTACAATGAGCAGTTCTTC,CASSPSGEYNEQFF
-,TRBJ2-7,TRBV14,few,TGTGCCAGCAGCCGATCCGGGTTCCCCTACGAGCAGTACTTC,CASSRSGFPYEQYF
TRBD1,TRBJ1-2,TRBV6-5,-,TGTGCCAGCAGTACGGGACAGTACTATGGCTACACCTTC,CASSTGQYYGYTF
-,TRBJ2-2,TRBV7-2,few,TGTGCCAGCAGCTTAGAGATTGGGGCGGGAAACACCGGGGAGCTGTTTTTT,CASSLEIGAGNTGELFF
-,TRBJ1-5,TRBV7-2,-,TGTGCCAGCAGCTTAGACAGATTTCAGCCCCAGCATTTT,CASSLDRFQPQHF
-,TRBJ2-3,TRBV7-2,-,TGTGCCAGCAGCTTAGGTCAGCCCGGGGATACGCAGTATTTT,CASSLGQPGDTQYF
-,TRBJ1-5,TRBV2,few,TGTGCCAGCACCCCCACGGGGGGAGGGCAGCCCCAGCATTTT,CASTPTGGGQPQHF
TRBD2,TRBJ2-1,TRBV5-5,once,TGTGCCAGCAGTCGGGCTAGCGGGACCGGTGAGCAGTTCTTC,CASSRASGTGEQFF
-,TRBJ2-2,TRBV7-3,-,TGTGCCAGCAGCCGGGACGGAAACACCGGGGAGCTGTTTTTT,CASSRDGNTGELFF
TRBD2,TRBJ2-1,TRBV2,-,TGTGCCAGTTTGGCCCTAGCGGGGGGGAATCCAAATGAGCAGTTCTTC,CASLALAGGNPNEQFF
-,TRBJ2-7,TRBV2,-,TGTGCCAGCTCAGGGGAACCCTACGAGCAGTACTTC,CASSGEPYEQYF
TRBD1,TRBJ1-5,TRBV30,-,TGTGCCTGGAGTGTTAACGGAGACAGGGGGAACCAGCCCCAGCATTTT,CAWSVNGDRGNQPQHF
-,TRBJ1-2,TRBV4-1,few,TGCGCCAGCAGCCCATCGGGCTCCGAAAGCTACACCTTC,CASSPSGSESYTF
TRBD1,TRBJ2-5,TRBV15,-,TGTGCCACCAGCAACCCGACAGGGGACGCTTCCGAGACCCAGTACTTC,CATSNPTGDASETQYF
-,TRBJ2-5,TRBV27,-,TGTGCCAGCAGTTTAATCGGCAGCCAAGAGACCCAGTACTTC,CASSLIGSQETQYF
-,TRBJ1-1,TRBV10-3,once,TGTGCCACGAATCAGGACCAGAACACTGAAGCTTTCTTT,CATNQDQNTEAFF
-,TRBJ2-5,TRBV5-1,-,TGCGCCAGCAGCTTGTCTCCGGGGCCGCAAGAGACCCAGTACTTC,CASSLSPGPQETQYF
TRBD2,TRBJ2-4,TRBV19,-,TGTGCCAGTAGTATCGGCAGCCAGCGGGGAGACATTCAGTACTTC,CASSIGSQRGDIQYF
TRBD2,TRBJ2-7,TRBV7-9,-,TGTGCCAGCAGCGGGACTAGCGCCACCTCCTACGAGCAGTACTTC,CASSGTSATSYEQYF
-,TRBJ2-3,TRBV19,-,TGTGCCAGTAGTCTTTCCTTAACAGATACGCAGTATTTT,CASSLSLTDTQYF
-,TRBJ1-2,TRBV15,-,TGTGCCACCAGCAGTGCCGCCACGAGCCCAGAAACCTATGGCTACACCTTC,CATSSAATSPETYGYTF
-,TRBJ2-7,TRBV6-5,-,TGTGCCAGCAGTTCTCCTAGCCCTGGGGGGAAGCAGTACTTC,CASSSPSPGGKQYF
TRBD2,TRBJ2-3,TRBV7-9,-,TGCGCCAGCAGCCAGTCTAGCGTGGTAGCGGGAGGGACAGATACGCAGTATTTT,CASSQSSVVAGGTDTQYF
-,TRBJ2-7,TRBV6-5,-,TGTGCCTCTCGAGGAGCGTCTTCCTACGAGCAGTACTTC,CASRGASSYEQYF
-,TRBJ1-4,TRBV5-6,-,TGTGCCAGCAGCTTCCTGGGGGCCGGCGAAAAACTGTTTTTT,CASSFLGAGEKLFF
-,TRBJ2-5,TRBV27,-,TGTGCCAGCAGTTTAAGGCCTCGGGCATTAGAGACCCAGTACTTC,CASSLRPRALETQYF
TRBD2,TRBJ2-3,TRBV9,-,TGTGCCAGCAGCGTAGGGGGACAGGGGGGACTAGCGGGAGTCCGGGATACGCAGTATTTT,CASSVGGQGGLAGVRDTQYF
-,TRBJ1-1,TRBV2,-,TGTGCCAGCATTGGGCAGGCTACGCTCCCTGAAGCTTTCTTT,CASIGQATLPEAFF
TRBD2,TRBJ2-1,TRBV5-4,once,TGTGCCAGCAGCGTCGGACTAGCGGGAGGGCCTAGGGACAATGAGCAGTTCTTC,CASSVGLAGGPRDNEQFF
-,TRBJ2-5,TRBV13,-,TGTGCCAGCAGCTTAGGACCGATGCAAGAGACCCAGTACTTC,CASSLGPMQETQYF
-,TRBJ2-1,TRBV11-3,-,TGTGCCAGCAGCTTAGCGTGGGGGAATGAGCAGTTCTTC,CASSLAWGNEQFF
-,TRBJ1-1,TRBV5-6,-,TGTGCCAGCAGCGGTAACAGCGGGGCGGACACTGAAGCTTTCTTT,CASSGNSGADTEAFF
TRBD1,TRBJ2-5,TRBV30,-,TGTGCCTGGACTACAGGGGTCCAAGAGACCCAGTACTTC,CAWTTGVQETQYF
-,TRBJ1-5,TRBV6-5,-,TGTGCCAGCAGTTTAAGAAGGGATAGCAATCAGCCCCAGCATTTT,CASSLRRDSNQPQHF
TRBD2,TRBJ2-3,TRBV10-3,few,TGTGCCATCAGGCCCGGGACTAGCGGGAGCGCTACGCAGTATTTT,CAIRPGTSGSATQYF
TRBD1,TRBJ1-5,TRBV19,-,TGTGCCAGTAGAGGACAGGGAAGGCATCAGCCCCAGCATTTT,CASRGQGRHQPQHF